Listed below are T cell receptor beta chains from one sample, sequenced in a study of CD8+ T cells in alopecia areata. Assay used: immunoSEQ multiplex PCR; TCRdb lists only in-frame clones, some missing. The repertoire has 89,000 or so clones, roughly 51% of them found once; the top ten carry approximately 5.4%. Material for sequencing was NKG2D-high CD8+ T cells sorted from blood. All receptors come from a human donor with alopecia areata. The CDR3 runs from the conserved cysteine through the conserved F or W. The D gene is left open where the match is weak. Only some rows state a clone size, as once, few, many or a class for expanded clones.

V	D	size	J	DNA	CDR3
TRBV29-1	.	few	TRBJ2-7	TGCAGCGTTGTAGGGGACTTCAGCTCCTACGAGCAGTACTTC	CSVVGDFSSYEQYF
TRBV7-9	TRBD1	.	TRBJ1-1	TGTGCCAGCAGCCCAGGACCCGGGAGGGGGCTGAACACTGAAGCTTTCTTT	CASSPGPGRGLNTEAFF
TRBV11-2	.	.	TRBJ2-7	TGTGCCAGCAGCCCTAGGGGGAGCGGCGGGAGCTCCTACGAGCAGTACTTC	CASSPRGSGGSSYEQYF
TRBV23-1	TRBD1	.	TRBJ1-1	TGCGCCAGCAGTCGGTACGGCTTCTGTGGGACAGGGGAAATGAACACTGAAGCTTTCTTT	CASSRYGFCGTGEMNTEAFF
TRBV29-1	.	few	TRBJ2-1	TGCAGCGTTCCACAGGGCGACTACAATGAGCAGTTCTTC	CSVPQGDYNEQFF
TRBV27	.	.	TRBJ2-7	TGTGCCAGCAGTTGGGTGGTAGGGGACAAAACCTACGAGCAGTACTTC	CASSWVVGDKTYEQYF
TRBV7-9	.	.	TRBJ2-7	TGTGCCAGCAGCTCCCCCTCCTACGAGCAGTACTTC	CASSSPSYEQYF
TRBV9	TRBD2	.	TRBJ2-1	TGTGCCAGCAGCGTAGTGGCTAGCGGCTACAATGAGCAGTTCTTC	CASSVVASGYNEQFF
TRBV4-1	.	.	TRBJ2-3	TGCGCCAGCAGCCCACGTACAGGGTACCCTGCAGATACGCAGTATTTT	CASSPRTGYPADTQYF
TRBV7-8	TRBD1	few	TRBJ1-4	TGTGCCAGCAGCTTCTACTCTCCAGGGGGCGAGGAAAAACTGTTTTTT	CASSFYSPGGEEKLFF
TRBV27	.	.	TRBJ1-5	TGTGCCAGCAGGGTGACAAGCAATCAGCCCCAGCATTTT	CASRVTSNQPQHF
TRBV29-1	TRBD1	few	TRBJ1-2	TGCAGCGTTGATACAGGGGAAGTTTATGGCTACACCTTC	CSVDTGEVYGYTF
TRBV29-1	TRBD2	.	TRBJ2-1	TGCAGCGTTATCCCAAGTAGCGGGAGGTCAAGGGATGAGCAGTTCTTC	CSVIPSSGRSRDEQFF
TRBV28	TRBD1	.	TRBJ2-7	TGTGCCAGCAGTTTACGACGGACAGGGGTCCACGAGCAGTACTTC	CASSLRRTGVHEQYF
TRBV5-1	TRBD1	few	TRBJ2-5	TGCGCCAGCAGCTTCGGACAGGGGGCGGAGACCCAGTACTTC	CASSFGQGAETQYF
TRBV11-2	.	.	TRBJ1-1	TGTGCCAGCCCCCTTGAAGCTTTCTTT	CASPLEAFF
TRBV28	.	few	TRBJ2-5	TGTGCCAGCAGTTTCCCCCCGACAGAACAAGAGACCCAGTACTTC	CASSFPPTEQETQYF
TRBV27	.	.	TRBJ1-2	TGTGCCAGCACCCCTGCAGATGGGATGTATGGCTACACCTTC	CASTPADGMYGYTF
TRBV6-5	TRBD2	.	TRBJ2-5	TGTGCCAGCAGTCGCGGGGGGGATTGGGAGACCCAGTACTTC	CASSRGGDWETQYF
TRBV4-1	TRBD2	.	TRBJ2-1	TGCGCCAGCAGCGCCCCGACTAGCGGGGGTTCGGATGAGCAGTTCTTC	CASSAPTSGGSDEQFF
TRBV7-9	TRBD1	.	TRBJ1-1	TGTGCCAGCGGAGGGACAGGGGACCTCATGAACACTGAAGCTTTCTTT	CASGGTGDLMNTEAFF
TRBV4-3	.	.	TRBJ2-6	TGCGCCAGCAGCCAAGATTCGGTCTCTGGGGCCAACGTCCTGACTTTC	CASSQDSVSGANVLTF
TRBV6-5	.	.	TRBJ2-3	TGTGCCAGCAGTTACATGCAGGGGCGAGTGGATACGCAGTATTTT	CASSYMQGRVDTQYF
TRBV7-9	.	few	TRBJ2-7	TGTGCCAGCAGCGCCCTGATGGACAGTTCGCCCTACGAGCAGTACTTC	CASSALMDSSPYEQYF
TRBV5-6	TRBD1	.	TRBJ1-1	TGTGCCAGCAGCTTGGGACAGGGGATGAACACTGAAGCTTTCTTT	CASSLGQGMNTEAFF
TRBV4-1	.	few	TRBJ2-1	TGCGCCAGCTCCAGAGGACACACCCGGAGCTCCTACAATGAGCAGTTCTTC	CASSRGHTRSSYNEQFF
TRBV9	TRBD1	few	TRBJ1-1	TGTGCCAGCAGCGTAGGGTGGAGGGAAAACAGGGGAGCTTTCTTT	CASSVGWRENRGAFF
TRBV13	.	.	TRBJ2-3	TGTGCCAGCAGCAAACTAGTTACCACAGATACGCAGTATTTT	CASSKLVTTDTQYF
TRBV4-3	.	.	TRBJ2-1	TGCGCCAGCAGGGTAGCAGCGGGTGAGCAGTTCTTC	CASRVAAGEQFF
TRBV19	TRBD1	.	TRBJ1-2	TGTGCCACCGCGACAGGGAACTATGGCTACACCTTC	CATATGNYGYTF
TRBV29-1	.	medium-sized	TRBJ1-1	TGCAGCGTTGAAGAAGCTTCGGGAGGTGAAGCTTTCTTT	CSVEEASGGEAFF